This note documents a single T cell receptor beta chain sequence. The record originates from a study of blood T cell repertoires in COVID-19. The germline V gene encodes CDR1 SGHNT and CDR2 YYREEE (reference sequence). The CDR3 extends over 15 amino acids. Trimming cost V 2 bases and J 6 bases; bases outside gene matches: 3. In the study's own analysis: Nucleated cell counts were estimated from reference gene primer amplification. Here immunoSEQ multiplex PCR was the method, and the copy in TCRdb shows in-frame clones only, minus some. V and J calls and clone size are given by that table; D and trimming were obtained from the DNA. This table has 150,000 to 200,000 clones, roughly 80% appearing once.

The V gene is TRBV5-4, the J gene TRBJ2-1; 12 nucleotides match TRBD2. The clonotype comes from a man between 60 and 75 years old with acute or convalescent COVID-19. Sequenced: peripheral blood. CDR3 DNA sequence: TGTGCCAGCAGCTTTGAACTAGCGGGGGGCAATGAGCAGTTCTTC. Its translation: CASSFELAGGNEQFF.